This TCR beta chain appears in the sequencing data of a study of human T cells and chemical hapten exposure. Turning to the study itself: Patch testing placed 0.01% DPC on the upper back, with readings at 6 days. Overall study findings and caveats: DPC sensitization left the count of TCRs above 1 in 1000 unchanged.

There are 14 residues in the CDR3. The germline CDR1 and CDR2 sequences are SQVTM and ANQGSEA. The J segment lost 0 bases and the V segment lost 6 bases, leaving 5 bases of the junction unmatched. Sample time point: patch test 1, 2 weeks after DPC sensitization. Treatment defined: therapeutic diphenylcyclopropenone sensitization with weekly scalp DPC. In regard to this clonotype: The antigen is not known.

Individual cDNA molecules in this library carried unique molecular identifiers. Via MiXCR, TCRdb re-called the RACE reads, giving one row per CDR3 protein. In the table there are fewer than 500,000 distinct CDR3 sequences, 4.8% of which are singletons. The specimen was whole blood, collected in connection with sensitization to the hapten diphenylcyclopropenone (DPC). V is TRBV29-1 and J is TRBJ2-3, with 8 bases fitting TRBD2. This clonotype was sampled from a woman between 45 and 60 years old with alopecia areata. Some clones in this sample may be carry-over from other donors' samples. CDR3 loop: CSVGGGSSTDTQYF. The CDR3 bases are TGCAGCGTCGGGGGGGGTTCTAGCACAGATACGCAGTATTTT.